This T cell receptor (beta chain) stems from a study of shared clonotypes between healthy human individuals. Study-level results: Sampling was confined to blood; repertoires within tissues likely differ.

The study drew all its donors from Caucasian adults living in Nashville, Tennessee. Germline CDR1 is MGHRA and CDR2 is YSYEKL. Between the trimmed V and J ends, which lost 2 bases and 3 bases, there was a span of 14 bases. The CDR3 totals 15 residues. Produced via immunoSEQ multiplex PCR; TCRdb's table is partial and in-frame only. Of some 2,100,000 clones listed, 95% were seen once; the top ten hold 0.1% to 0.15%. Only one count was recorded for this clone. The antigen is unknown. This chain uses TRBV4-1 with TRBJ2-7; D might be TRBD1 (5 bases). Source material: naive CD4+ T cells sorted from blood. This sample's subset: CD45RA+ positively selected. This TCR derives from a man aged 18 to 30 in good health. CDR3 coding DNA: TGCGCCAGCAGCCAAACGACAGAATCTCACTACGAGCAGTACTTC. Translated: CASSQTTESHYEQYF.